Sequencing of this T cell receptor beta chain was carried out in a study of blood T cell repertoires in COVID-19. The CDR3 is 15 amino acids. V was trimmed by 4 bases and J by 2 bases, leaving 9 bases between them. Germline CDR1 SNHLY, CDR2 FYNNEI. The authors' processing: How many nucleated cells were present was estimated from reference gene primer amplification. The table came from immunoSEQ multiplex PCR; TCRdb's copy has only in-frame clones and leaves some out. For V, J and clone size, that table is used; D and trimming come from the DNA. This table holds 150,000 or so clones, about 80% found once.

The sequencing sample was made of peripheral blood. The sequence derives from a woman of 80 years or more with acute or convalescent COVID-19. The chain links TRBV2 to TRBJ2-6; D unresolved. The CDR3 coding sequence is TGTGCCAGCAGTGTTTCAAATCCTGGGGCCAACGTCCTGACTTTC. Protein: CASSVSNPGANVLTF.